This record concerns one T cell receptor (beta chain) sequence. Looked up from germline, CDR1 is SGHRS and CDR2 is YFSETQ. CDR3 length: 15 amino acids. V lost 3 bases to trimming and J lost 2 bases, with 15 bases between them. These data are taken from a study of blood T cell repertoires in COVID-19. Study-level background: Sources were T cells, B-cell-depleted T cells, or PBMCs; the material itself was cDNA or gDNA.

As handled by the study authors: Researchers report that nucleated cell counts were estimated from reference gene primer amplification. Sequenced by immunoSEQ multiplex PCR; TCRdb stores in-frame clones only, minus some. Clonal size and the V and J genes are those of that table, whereas D and trimming came from the DNA. The table has about 51,000 clones, 80% to 95% seen once. The sample comprised peripheral blood. The chain joins TRBV5-1 to TRBJ2-7; tentatively, D is TRBD1 (6 bases). The clonotype was recovered from a man aged 45-65 years with acute or convalescent COVID-19. In DNA form, the CDR3 reads TGCGCCAGCAGCTCAGGACAGAGCGGAACCTACGAGCAGTACTTC. Amino acids: CASSSGQSGTYEQYF.